Shown below are 11 T cell receptor beta chains from a single sample sequenced in a study of cytomegalovirus exposure and HLA in healthy donors. Both 60 Vbeta primers and 13 Jbeta primers went into the PCR. This table comes from immunoSEQ multiplex PCR, and its TCRdb copy is limited to in-frame clones, with some not included. This repertoire shows some 250,000 clones, over 70% found once; its top ten account for roughly 7.4%. Source material: PBMCs. The receptors shown here come from a woman in her sixties or seventies in good health and CMV-seropositive.

J is TRBJ2-7 and V is TRBV7-9, with TRBD2 matching 9 bases. Germline CDR1 and CDR2: SEHNR and FQNEAQ (reference sequence). This CDR3 contains 15 residues. V shed 5 bases, J shed 6 bases, and the junction held 11 bases outside the gene matches. In nucleotides, the CDR3 is TGTGCCAGCAGCACCGCAGGGGCGGGAGGGCCCGAGCAGTACTTC. Translating it yields CASSTAGAGGPEQYF.

The chain couples TRBV11-2 to TRBJ2-2, with 7 bases fitting TRBD1. The CDR3 runs to 17 residues. CDR1 and CDR2 (germline): SGHAT, FQNNGV. Losses at the gene ends were 3 bases for V and 5 bases for J; bases not matched to a gene: 12. This chain's CDR3 is CASSFLQGNSVTGELFF. The CDR3 nucleotides are TGTGCCAGCAGCTTTCTACAGGGGAATTCGGTGACCGGGGAGCTGTTTTTT.

V and J are TRBV9 and TRBJ2-2; 7 bases align to TRBD2. The junction had 4 bases not matched to a gene; V was cut back by 0 bases and J by 5 bases. The CDR3 runs 15 residues. The germline V gene encodes CDR1 SGDLS and CDR2 YYNGEE. Here the CDR3 DNA reads TGTGCCAGCAGCGTAGCTTCGCGGGAGACCGGGGAGCTGTTTTTT. Encoded protein: CASSVASRETGELFF. Based on the CDR3 plus reference TRBV9 and TRBJ2-2, the full variable domain is DSGVTQTPKHLITATGQRVTLRCSPRSGDLSVYWYQQSLDQGLQFLIQYYNGEERAKGNILERFSAQQFPDLHSELNLSSLELGDSALYFCASSVASRETGELFFGEGSRLTVL.

The chain links TRBV10-1 to TRBJ1-4; TRBD1 might be the D (6 bases). With 5 bases removed from V and 8 bases from J, the gap between germline ends came to 15 bases. Germline V gene sequence: CDR1 WNHNN, CDR2 SYGVQD (reference sequence). CDR3 size: 14 residues. CDR3 residues: CASSKGGAGEKLFF. DNA of the CDR3: TGCGCCAGCAGTAAAGGGGGTGCCGGGGAAAAACTGTTTTTT.

In nucleotides, the CDR3 is TGTGCCACCAGCAGAACCGGGACAGGGGCTAACTATGGCTACACCTTC. This encodes CATSRTGTGANYGYTF. The V gene is TRBV15, the J gene TRBJ1-2, with TRBD1 identical over 10 bases. With 2 bases clipped from V and 0 bases from J, the junction kept 3 bases outside the gene matches. Per the germline V gene, CDR1 is LNHNV and CDR2 is YYDKDF (reference sequence). The CDR3 is 16 residues long. Looking up the rest from reference TRBV15 and TRBJ1-2 gives the full variable domain: DAMVIQNPRYQVTQFGKPVTLSCSQTLNHNVMYWYQQKSSQAPKLLFHYYDKDFNNEADTPDNFQSRRPNTSFCFLDIRSPGLGDTAMYLCATSRTGTGANYGYTFGSGTRLTVV.

A few counts support this clone. One end of the junction is discordant with germline, which a read error may explain. The J gene is TRBJ2-7, the V gene TRBV7-9, with D possibly matching TRBD1 (6 bases). The CDR3 covers 13 residues. Per germline, CDR1 SEHNR and CDR2 FQNEAQ (reference sequence). The CDR3 bases are TGTTCCAGCAGCTTAGAGAGGGGGAGCGAGCAGTACTTC. This translates into CSSSLERGSEQYF.

The chain employs TRBV14 and TRBJ2-6; 7 bases agree with TRBD2. V gave up 4 bases and J gave up 2 bases; unmatched junction bases: 8. Germline assignment: CDR1 SGHDN and CDR2 FVKESK. This CDR3 has 17 amino acids. The CDR3 region has the DNA TGTGCCAGCAGCCGGCCAGCGGGGCCAGCTGGGGCCAACGTCCTGACTTTC. Residues: CASSRPAGPAGANVLTF.

CDR3 residues: CASSWGRYNEQFF. DNA of the CDR3: TGCGCCAGCAGCTGGGGGCGTTACAATGAGCAGTTCTTC. The V and J genes are TRBV5-1 and TRBJ2-1; TRBD1 might be the D (6 bases). The CDR3 covers 13 residues. The V gene's germline CDR1 is SGHRS and CDR2 YFSETQ. The germline V and J ends were trimmed by 3 bases and 4 bases, with 8 bases remaining between them.

The genes are TRBV28 and TRBJ2-2; a weak D match, TRBD2 (6 bases). The CDR3 covers 15 residues. The germline V and J ends were trimmed by 2 bases and 6 bases, with 13 bases remaining between them. Germline CDR1 reads MDHEN; CDR2 reads SYDVKM. CDR3 sequence reads: CASSLMASAAGELFF. The CDR3 region has the DNA TGTGCCAGCAGTTTAATGGCTAGCGCGGCCGGGGAGCTGTTTTTT.

The J gene is TRBJ2-2, the V gene TRBV11-3, with no clear D. Germline CDR1 reads SGHNT; CDR2 reads YENEEA. The CDR3 consists of 11 residues. Between the trimmed V and J ends, which lost 7 bases and 7 bases, there was a span of 7 bases. In nucleotides, the CDR3 is TGTGCCAGCATCCCGTACGGGGAGCTGTTTTTT. Protein sequence: CASIPYGELFF.

The gene calls are TRBV5-6 and TRBJ2-7, with 7 bases lining up with TRBD1. J gave up 2 bases and V 5 bases, and 10 bases lay outside the gene matches. Germline-derived CDR1 and CDR2 are SGHDT and YYEEEE. The CDR3 runs to 15 residues. In DNA form, the CDR3 reads TGTGCCAGCAGTATTCAGGGACAGCGAACCTACGAGCAGTACTTC. Its protein is CASSIQGQRTYEQYF.